A single T cell receptor (beta chain) is shown here with its context. Germline values: CDR1 SQVTM, CDR2 ANQGSEA. The germline V and J ends were trimmed by 3 bases and 4 bases, with 22 bases remaining between them. The CDR3 runs to 18 residues. This entry belongs to a study of blood T cell repertoires in COVID-19. Overall study: Both acute and convalescent COVID-19 samples were obtained from the United States, Italy and Spain. Nucleic acid was either cDNA or gDNA, and it came from T cells, B-cell-depleted T cells, or PBMCs.

Sequencing used immunoSEQ multiplex PCR; TCRdb keeps in-frame clones, though not all of them. The sample lists 210,000 or so clones, roughly 82% seen once, with approximately 12% in the top ten. The clonotype was recovered from a middle-aged woman with acute or convalescent COVID-19. J is TRBJ1-6 and V is TRBV29-1, with unresolved D. What was sequenced was peripheral blood. In DNA, the CDR3 is TGCAGCGTTGAGGGCCACCATTCGCATTATGTATATAATTCACCCCTCCACTTT. Protein: CSVEGHHSHYVYNSPLHF.